In this sample, the clone carrying this T cell receptor (beta chain) turned up many times. This sample is part of a study of beta chain features in type 1 diabetes. Investigators reverse transcribed all isolated RNA, so they sequenced expressed TCRB transcripts. Clones were sequenced by immunoSEQ multiplex PCR, and TCRdb holds only the in-frame ones, with some missing. The repertoire includes 300,000 to 350,000 clones, approximately 15% of them detected once, and about 6.6% sits in the top ten. The V gene's germline CDR1 is MNHEY and CDR2 SMNVEV (reference sequence). Trimming cost V 6 bases and J 4 bases; bases outside gene matches: 12. The CDR3 length is 15 residues.

The sequence derives from a man between 25 and 39 years old in good health. V and J are TRBV27 and TRBJ2-7; 7 nucleotides agree with TRBD2. Input material: central memory CD4+ T cells from blood. DNA of the CDR3: TGTGCCAGCAGGGGACTCTTGGGGGGGGATTACGAGCAGTACTTC. Protein sequence: CASRGLLGGDYEQYF.